Listed below are T cell receptor beta chains from one sample, sequenced in a study of blood T cell repertoires in COVID-19. Measured with immunoSEQ multiplex PCR; TCRdb has only the in-frame clones, and not every one. This sample has 180,000 or so clones, with around 87% found just once. The specimen was peripheral blood. All receptors derive from a young man with acute or convalescent COVID-19. Both conserved end residues are part of each CDR3. The order of the fields is clone size, D gene, V gene, J gene, CDR3 DNA, CDR3 protein. D genes are given only for firm matches. Some rows have no size entry. The others give once, few or many, or a class for an expanded clone.

abundance: -
d_gene: TRBD2
v_gene: TRBV10-2
j_gene: TRBJ2-7
CDR3nt: TGCGCCAGCAGTTGGGGACTAGCGGGCTACGAGCAGTACTTC
CDR3aa: CASSWGLAGYEQYF

abundance: -
d_gene: -
v_gene: TRBV5-6
j_gene: TRBJ2-2
CDR3nt: TGTGCCAGCAGCTTGGTCACTAGGGTGACGGGGGAGCTGTTTTTT
CDR3aa: CASSLVTRVTGELFF

abundance: once
d_gene: TRBD1
v_gene: TRBV6-5
j_gene: TRBJ2-3
CDR3nt: TGTGCCAGCAGTCGGGACAGGGTCACAGATACGCAGTATTTT
CDR3aa: CASSRDRVTDTQYF

abundance: -
d_gene: TRBD2
v_gene: TRBV27
j_gene: TRBJ2-3
CDR3nt: TGTGCCAGCACCTCGGGGGGGGCCGGCACAGATACGCAGTATTTT
CDR3aa: CASTSGGAGTDTQYF

abundance: few
d_gene: -
v_gene: TRBV5-1
j_gene: TRBJ1-3
CDR3nt: TGCGCCAGCAGCAGGGACTCCGGGGCTTCTGGAAACACCATATATTTT
CDR3aa: CASSRDSGASGNTIYF

abundance: -
d_gene: -
v_gene: TRBV15
j_gene: TRBJ2-2
CDR3nt: TGTGCCACCAGCAGAGGGAGACCCAACACCGGGGAGCTGTTTTTT
CDR3aa: CATSRGRPNTGELFF

abundance: -
d_gene: -
v_gene: TRBV24-1
j_gene: TRBJ1-5
CDR3nt: TGTGCCACCAGTGACCAGGGGCTGGGCAATCAGCCCCAGCATTTT
CDR3aa: CATSDQGLGNQPQHF

abundance: -
d_gene: -
v_gene: TRBV3-1/TRBV3-2
j_gene: TRBJ2-1
CDR3nt: TGTGCCAGCAGCCAAGGGGGCAGGGCTGATGAGCAGTTCTTC
CDR3aa: CASSQGGRADEQFF

abundance: -
d_gene: -
v_gene: TRBV7-9
j_gene: TRBJ2-3
CDR3nt: TGTGCCAGCAGACCTGGCGGGCAAATGGTAGATACGCAGTATTTT
CDR3aa: CASRPGGQMVDTQYF

abundance: -
d_gene: TRBD2
v_gene: TRBV4-2
j_gene: TRBJ2-1
CDR3nt: TGTGCCAGCAGCCAAGATCCTCTGGAAGCGGGGGGGCCTTTGAACAATGAGCAGTTCTTC
CDR3aa: CASSQDPLEAGGPLNNEQFF

abundance: -
d_gene: -
v_gene: TRBV6-5
j_gene: TRBJ1-3
CDR3nt: TGTGCCAGCAGTTACTCGAACAGGATCACTGGAAACACCATATATTTT
CDR3aa: CASSYSNRITGNTIYF

abundance: -
d_gene: TRBD1
v_gene: TRBV9
j_gene: TRBJ2-2
CDR3nt: TGTGCCAGCAGCCCCCGGGACAGGGCCGGCACCGGGGAGCTGTTTTTT
CDR3aa: CASSPRDRAGTGELFF

abundance: -
d_gene: TRBD2
v_gene: TRBV19
j_gene: TRBJ2-1
CDR3nt: TGTGCCAGTAGTATAGGCCGGACTAGCGGGGGGGCTAGCTCCTACAATGAGCAGTTCTTC
CDR3aa: CASSIGRTSGGASSYNEQFF

abundance: -
d_gene: -
v_gene: TRBV12-2
j_gene: TRBJ1-3
CDR3nt: TGTGCAAGTCGCTTACCCGTGACAGTTAGCTCTGGAAACACCATATATTTT
CDR3aa: CASRLPVTVSSGNTIYF

abundance: once
d_gene: TRBD1
v_gene: TRBV19
j_gene: TRBJ2-1
CDR3nt: TGTGCCAGTAGTATTGGCTCCGGGACAGGGCCCTACAATGAGCAGTTCTTC
CDR3aa: CASSIGSGTGPYNEQFF

abundance: few
d_gene: -
v_gene: TRBV19
j_gene: TRBJ1-6
CDR3nt: TGTGCCAGTAGTATGGTCTTCGGGGGACGCTCCTATAATTCACCCCTCCACTTT
CDR3aa: CASSMVFGGRSYNSPLHF